The next 6 T cell receptor beta chains were all read from a single sample in a study of shared clonotypes between healthy human individuals. TCRdb's table, derived via immunoSEQ multiplex PCR, lists solely in-frame clones and lacks some. The sample consists of about 1 million clones, 70% to 80% of them appearing once. Sequenced input: memory CD4+ T cells sorted from blood. Sample subset: CD45RA-negative fraction. The receptors derive from a man between 18 and 35 years old in good health.

The chain employs TRBV5-1 and TRBJ1-6; D possibly corresponds to TRBD1 (5 bases). CDR3 size: 16 residues. The V gene lost 0 bases and the J gene lost 6 bases, with 13 bases spanning the gap. Germline V CDR1 and CDR2: SGHRS, YFSETQ. CDR3 in amino acids: CASSLERGSANSPLHF. In DNA, the CDR3 is TGCGCCAGCAGCTTGGAGAGGGGCTCCGCTAATTCACCCCTCCACTTT.

V gene TRBV12-5 combines with J gene TRBJ2-5; D is unclear. The CDR3 loop spans 14 amino acids. Trimming removed 1 base at V and 9 bases at J, with 15 bases between. CDR1 and CDR2 from the germline V gene are LGHNT and FRNRAP. CDR3 residues: CASGLGEGRGAQYF. Here the CDR3 DNA reads TGTGCTAGTGGTTTGGGCGAAGGTCGTGGGGCCCAGTACTTC. The full variable domain, with the rest looked up from reference TRBV12-5 and TRBJ2-5, is DARVTQTPRHKVTEMGQEVTMRCQPILGHNTVFWYRQTMMQGLELLAYFRNRAPLDDSGMPKDRFSAEMPDATLATLKIQPSEPRDSAVYFCASGLGEGRGAQYFGPGTRLLVL.

V usage is TRBV14 and J usage is TRBJ2-3; perhaps TRBD1 as D (5 bases). V was pared by 2 bases and J by 0 bases, with 12 bases between. The CDR3 has 16 residues. CDR1 and CDR2 from the germline V gene are SGHDN and FVKESK. The CDR3 region is CASSQRQTTSTDTQYF. As DNA, the CDR3 is TGTGCCAGCAGCCAAAGACAGACGACTAGCACAGATACGCAGTATTTT.

The chain is built from TRBV7-9 and TRBJ2-7; the D is unclear. The V gene lost 1 base and the J gene lost 7 bases, with 8 bases spanning the gap. Germline V gives CDR1 SEHNR, CDR2 FQNEAQ (reference sequence). CDR3 length: 12 residues. The CDR3 sequence is CASSLVFGEQYF. The CDR3 DNA reads TGTGCCAGCAGCTTAGTTTTCGGAGAGCAGTACTTC.

This clone appeared a few times. The chain joins TRBV10-1 to TRBJ2-1; weak D call: TRBD2 (7 bases). CDR3 size: 17 residues. Germline CDR1 is WNHNN and CDR2 is SYGVQD (reference sequence). Trimming stripped 7 bases from V and 0 bases from J, with 19 bases between. CDR3 in DNA: TGCGCCAGCAAAAGGGAGGGGGACTACCCCTCCTACAATGAGCAGTTCTTC. Its translation: CASKREGDYPSYNEQFF.

The rearrangement uses TRBV7-2 and TRBJ2-5, with 11 bases fitting TRBD2. Looked up from germline, CDR1 is SGHTA and CDR2 is FQGNSA. The V and J ends lost 0 bases and 7 bases, in that order; junction bases with no gene match: 4. The CDR3 runs to 15 residues. The CDR3 DNA follows: TGTGCCAGCAGCTTAGCTAGCGGGAGGGTCGGGACCCAGTACTTC. Residues: CASSLASGRVGTQYF.